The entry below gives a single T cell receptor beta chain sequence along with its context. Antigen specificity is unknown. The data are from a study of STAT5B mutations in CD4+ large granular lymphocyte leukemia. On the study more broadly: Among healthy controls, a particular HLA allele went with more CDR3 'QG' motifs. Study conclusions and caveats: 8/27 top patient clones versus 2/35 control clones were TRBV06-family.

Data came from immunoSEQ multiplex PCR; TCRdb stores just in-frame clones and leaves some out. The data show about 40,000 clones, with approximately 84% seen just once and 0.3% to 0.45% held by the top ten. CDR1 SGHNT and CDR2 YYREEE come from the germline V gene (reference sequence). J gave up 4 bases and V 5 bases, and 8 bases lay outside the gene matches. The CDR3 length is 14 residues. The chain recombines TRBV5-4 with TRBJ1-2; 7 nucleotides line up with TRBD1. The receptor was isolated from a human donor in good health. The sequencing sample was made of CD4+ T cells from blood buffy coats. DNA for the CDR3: TGTGCCAGCAGTAATCCGGGACAGTCCTATGGCTACACCTTC. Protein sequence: CASSNPGQSYGYTF.